This paragraph covers one TCR beta chain sequence. The specificity of this receptor is unknown. Qualities for individual bases were not recorded, and no much larger clone is one base off. From cysteine to phenylalanine, the CDR3 is 15 amino acids long. Left in the record is the CDR3 DNA by itself, 45 bases read in frame from the first base. The germline ends are 13 bases apart after V is trimmed by 4 bases and J by 3 bases. Taken from the germline V gene, the CDR1 and CDR2 loops are KGHDR and SFDVKD. These data originate in a study of blood T cell repertoires in COVID-19 (dated by TCRdb to the early 2020s). Regarding the study in general: The collaborator samples originated in the United States, Italy and Spain and spanned the acute and convalescent phases of COVID-19. The prospective study material was composed of cDNA or gDNA derived from T cells, B-cell-depleted T cells, or PBMCs. The dataset comprised deeply sampled blood TCRbeta repertoires from subjects exposed to, actively infected with, or recovered from COVID-19. A freely available public database, intended as a resource for researchers studying the immune response to SARS-CoV-2, is where the repertoires were released. The samples were drawn from two sources: the first 160 participants of the ongoing ImmuneRACE study, and some 1,300 subjects contributed by 6 global collaborators. Sample metadata almost always included a de-identified subject ID, COVID-19 status, age in years and sex. HLA class I and class II types, where available, came from metadata supplied by the sample provider rather than from assay-based typing. What the work shows at the level of the full study, not this receptor alone: How much clinical and demographic metadata was included differed by source and by participant, and the metadata was provided uncurated.

Each collaborating institution followed its own protocols to collect whole blood in K2EDTA tubes. Collaborator samples were shipped for TCRbeta analysis as frozen whole blood, isolated PBMCs, or DNA extracted from either sample type. TCRbeta CDR3 regions were amplified from genomic DNA using the immunoSEQ Assay, a bias-controlled multiplex PCR. Per the authors' processing: Within the assay, amplification of reference gene primers was used to estimate how many nucleated cells each sample contained. To quantify the absolute abundance of each unique TCRbeta CDR3 rearrangement, sequence reads were collapsed and filtered. Productive Simpson clonality was computed per sample as the square root of Simpson's diversity index over productive rearrangements. TCRdb obtained this table from immuneACCESS and retained in-frame rearrangements with V and J assigned. These tables miss some clones; where compared with another copy, unresolved V genes account for less than half of the shortfall, and the remainder is unexplained. V and J calls plus clone size are reproduced from that table; the DNA served to infer D and trimming. The table for this sample lists roughly 200,000 clones; more than 70% of them were counted only once. The ten top clones hold roughly 8.2% of the sample.

The receptor was derived from a woman aged 55-70 years with acute or convalescent COVID-19. The chain is made from TRBV24-1 and TRBJ2-3; the D gene is perhaps TRBD1, from 7 matching bases. The sample was peripheral blood. The CDR3 has the sequence CATSEGQGGTDTQYF. The DNA reads TGTGCCACCAGTGAGGGCCAGGGGGGTACAGATACGCAGTATTTT.